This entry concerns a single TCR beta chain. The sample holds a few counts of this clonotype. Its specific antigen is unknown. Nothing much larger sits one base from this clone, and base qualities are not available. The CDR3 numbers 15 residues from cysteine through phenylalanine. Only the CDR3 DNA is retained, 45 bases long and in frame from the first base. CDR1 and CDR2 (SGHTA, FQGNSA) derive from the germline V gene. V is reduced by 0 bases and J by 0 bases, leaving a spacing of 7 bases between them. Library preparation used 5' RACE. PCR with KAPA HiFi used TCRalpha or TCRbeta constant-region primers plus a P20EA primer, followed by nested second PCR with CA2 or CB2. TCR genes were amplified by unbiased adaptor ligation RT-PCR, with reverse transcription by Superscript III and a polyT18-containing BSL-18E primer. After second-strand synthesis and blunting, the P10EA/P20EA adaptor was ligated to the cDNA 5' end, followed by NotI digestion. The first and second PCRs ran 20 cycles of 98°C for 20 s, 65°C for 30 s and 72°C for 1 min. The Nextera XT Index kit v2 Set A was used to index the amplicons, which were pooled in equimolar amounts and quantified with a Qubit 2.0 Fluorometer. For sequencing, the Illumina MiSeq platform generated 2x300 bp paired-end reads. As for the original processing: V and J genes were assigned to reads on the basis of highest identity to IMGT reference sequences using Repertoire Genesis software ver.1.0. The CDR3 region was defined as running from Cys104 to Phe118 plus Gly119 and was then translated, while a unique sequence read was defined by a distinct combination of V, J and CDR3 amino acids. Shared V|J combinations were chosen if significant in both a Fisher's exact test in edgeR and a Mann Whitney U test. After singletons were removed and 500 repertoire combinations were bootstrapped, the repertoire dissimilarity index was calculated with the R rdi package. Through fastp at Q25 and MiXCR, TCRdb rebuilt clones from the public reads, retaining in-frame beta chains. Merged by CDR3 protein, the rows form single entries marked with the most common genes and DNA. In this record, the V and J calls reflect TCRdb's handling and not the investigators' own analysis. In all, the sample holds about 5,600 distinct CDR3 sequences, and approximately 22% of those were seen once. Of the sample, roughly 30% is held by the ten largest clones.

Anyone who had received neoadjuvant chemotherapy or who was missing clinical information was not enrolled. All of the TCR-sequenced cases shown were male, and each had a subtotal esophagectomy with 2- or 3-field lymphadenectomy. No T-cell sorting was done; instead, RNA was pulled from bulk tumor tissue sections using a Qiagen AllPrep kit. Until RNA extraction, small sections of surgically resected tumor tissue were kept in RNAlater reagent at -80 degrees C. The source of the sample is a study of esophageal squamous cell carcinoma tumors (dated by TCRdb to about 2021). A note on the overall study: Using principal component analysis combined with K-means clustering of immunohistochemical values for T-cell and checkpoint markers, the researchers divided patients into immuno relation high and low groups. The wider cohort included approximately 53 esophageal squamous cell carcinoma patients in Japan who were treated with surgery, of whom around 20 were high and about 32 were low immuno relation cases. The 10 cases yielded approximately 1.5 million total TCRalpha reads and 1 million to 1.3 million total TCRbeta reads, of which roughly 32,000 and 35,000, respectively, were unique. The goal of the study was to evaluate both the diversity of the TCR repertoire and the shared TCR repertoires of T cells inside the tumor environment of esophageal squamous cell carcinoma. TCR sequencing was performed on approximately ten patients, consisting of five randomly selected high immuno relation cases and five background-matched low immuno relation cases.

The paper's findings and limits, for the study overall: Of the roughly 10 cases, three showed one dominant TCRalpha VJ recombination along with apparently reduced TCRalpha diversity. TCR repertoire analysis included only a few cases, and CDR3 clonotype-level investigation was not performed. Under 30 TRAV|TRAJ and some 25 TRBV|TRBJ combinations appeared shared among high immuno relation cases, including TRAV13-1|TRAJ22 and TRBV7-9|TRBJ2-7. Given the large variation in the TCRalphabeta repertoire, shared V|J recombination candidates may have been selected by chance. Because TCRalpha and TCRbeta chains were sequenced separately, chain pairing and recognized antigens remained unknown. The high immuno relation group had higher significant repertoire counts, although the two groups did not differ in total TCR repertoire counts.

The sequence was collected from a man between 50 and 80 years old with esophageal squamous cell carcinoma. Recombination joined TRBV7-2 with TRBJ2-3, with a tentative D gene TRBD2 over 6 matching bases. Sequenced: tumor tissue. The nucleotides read TGTGCCAGCAGCTTAGCCAGCGGGAGCACAGATACGCAGTATTTT. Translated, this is CASSLASGSTDTQYF.